The text below deals with one T cell receptor beta chain. The CDR3 is 12 amino acids. V lost 6 bases to trimming and J lost 7 bases, with 9 bases between them. Germline V CDR1 and CDR2: WNHNN, SYGVQD (reference sequence). Authors' methods: Amplifying reference gene primers gave estimates of nucleated cell counts. The method was immunoSEQ multiplex PCR; TCRdb's version includes in-frame clones alone and lacks a portion of them. The DNA was the basis for D and trimming; V, J and clone size are from that table. This sample has about 280,000 clones; 88% occur once, and the top ten carry approximately 8.5%. This sample was included in a study of blood T cell repertoires in COVID-19. Background on the study: COVID-19 samples, acute and convalescent, were from the United States, Italy and Spain. The cDNA or gDNA used as material had been derived from T cells, B-cell-depleted T cells, or PBMCs.

This receptor was taken from a man younger than 30 with active or convalescent COVID-19. The sequenced sample consisted of peripheral blood. This rearrangement joins TRBV10-1 to TRBJ2-2; the D is unclear. Here the CDR3 DNA reads TGCGCCAGCAGAGCCGCCGGCGGGGAGCTGTTTTTT. Translating it yields CASRAAGGELFF.